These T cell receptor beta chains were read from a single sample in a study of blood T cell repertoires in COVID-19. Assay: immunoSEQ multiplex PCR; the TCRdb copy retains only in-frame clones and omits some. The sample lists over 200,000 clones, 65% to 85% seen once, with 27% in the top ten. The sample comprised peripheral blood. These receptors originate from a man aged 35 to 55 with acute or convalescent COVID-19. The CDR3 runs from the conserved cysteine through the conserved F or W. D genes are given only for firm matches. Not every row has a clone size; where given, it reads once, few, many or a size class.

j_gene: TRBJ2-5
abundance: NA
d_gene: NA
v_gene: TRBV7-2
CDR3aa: CASSSIETQYF
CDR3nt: TGTGCCAGCAGCTCAATAGAGACCCAGTACTTC

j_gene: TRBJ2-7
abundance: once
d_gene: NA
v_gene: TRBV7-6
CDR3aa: CASSLDAGFSYEQYF
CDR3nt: TGTGCCAGCAGCTTAGATGCCGGTTTCTCCTACGAGCAGTACTTC

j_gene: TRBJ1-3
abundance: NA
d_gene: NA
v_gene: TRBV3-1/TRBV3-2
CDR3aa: CASSPRGRRISGNTIYF
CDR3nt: TGTGCCAGCAGCCCTAGGGGAAGACGGATCTCTGGAAACACCATATATTTT

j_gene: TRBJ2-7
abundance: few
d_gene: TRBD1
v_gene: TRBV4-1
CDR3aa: CASSQGQGTYEQYF
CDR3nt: TGCGCCAGCAGCCAAGGACAGGGGACCTACGAGCAGTACTTC

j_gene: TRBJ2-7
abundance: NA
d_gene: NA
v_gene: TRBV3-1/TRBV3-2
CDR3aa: CASSQSRGSYEQYF
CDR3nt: TGTGCCAGCAGCCAATCCCGCGGCTCCTACGAGCAGTACTTC

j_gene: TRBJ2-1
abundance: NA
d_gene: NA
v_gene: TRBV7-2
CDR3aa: CASSLEANSYNEQFF
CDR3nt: TGTGCCAGCAGCTTGGAGGCTAACTCCTACAATGAGCAGTTCTTC

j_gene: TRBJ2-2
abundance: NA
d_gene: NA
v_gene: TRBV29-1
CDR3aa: CSASPGRGTGELFF
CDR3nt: TGCAGCGCAAGTCCTGGAAGGGGTACCGGGGAGCTGTTTTTT

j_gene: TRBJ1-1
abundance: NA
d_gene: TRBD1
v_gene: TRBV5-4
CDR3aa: CASSMIRGDTEAFF
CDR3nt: TGTGCCAGCAGCATGATCAGGGGGGACACTGAAGCTTTCTTT

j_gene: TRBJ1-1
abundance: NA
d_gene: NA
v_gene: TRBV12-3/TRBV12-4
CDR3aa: CASSSSTRSEAFF
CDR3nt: TGTGCCAGCAGTTCTAGTACGCGTTCTGAAGCTTTCTTT

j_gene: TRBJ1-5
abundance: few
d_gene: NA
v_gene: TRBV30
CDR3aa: CAWSDPAGLNSNQPQHF
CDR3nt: TGTGCCTGGAGTGACCCGGCAGGTTTGAATAGCAATCAGCCCCAGCATTTT

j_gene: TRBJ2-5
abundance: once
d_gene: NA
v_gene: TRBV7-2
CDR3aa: CASSRDRVGETQYF
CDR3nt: TGTGCCAGCAGCAGAGACCGGGTTGGGGAGACCCAGTACTTC